This T cell receptor (beta chain) originates from a study of CD8+CD57+ T cells in acquired aplastic anemia. The wider study: Across the sorted CD4+ and CD8+ cells, DNA amounts averaged roughly 3.5 ug. Study-level findings and limits: Patients and healthy controls showed no significant CD8+ Simpson's diversity difference. Patients and controls shared under 35 CD8+ CDR3 sequences, which appeared highly expressed in patients and within their immunodominant clones.

Looked up from germline, CDR1 is ENHRY and CDR2 is SYGVKD. The CDR3 length is 14 residues. With 4 bases clipped from V and 6 bases from J, the junction kept 7 bases outside the gene matches. Profiles of TCR beta VDJ and CDR3 were generated from a genomic DNA template. TCRdb used MiXCR to reprocess the reads, holding one entry per CDR3 protein. The sample has approximately 220,000 distinct CDR3 sequences, under 55% seen once. This clonotype occurred a few times. The antigen is unknown. By flow cytometry, patients selected for sequencing had shown an expansion of CD8+CD57+ cells. Each of the patients presented with severe acquired aplastic anemia.

V gene TRBV10-3 combines with J gene TRBJ1-2; TRBD1 agrees at 8 bases. The sequencing sample was made of sorted CD4+, CD8+, or CD8+CD57+ T cells (not recorded which) from PBMCs. The clonotype originates from a human donor with aplastic anemia. For the CDR3, the DNA is TGTGCCATCAGTGCGACAGGGGAATTCGATGGCTACACCTTC. It yields the protein CAISATGEFDGYTF.